Included here is one T cell receptor (beta chain) sequence, with context. The table lists this clone with a few counts. The target of this receptor is not known. The DNA ends 3 residues before the CDR3 does, and the rest of the CDR3 is filled in from the germline J gene. Diagnosis of CVID followed standard criteria, namely serum IgG, IgA and/or IgM below the normal range together with specific antibody deficiency. There were around 44 subjects in the CVID group (about 29 male and about 15 female), ranging in age from about 9 to 65 years, with a mean age of 40. Most of the CVID patients and most of the healthy controls were of Caucasian heritage. All CVID subjects had received replacement immunoglobulin therapy for at least one year at the time of study participation. At blood collection, none of the CVID subjects was ill or on immunomodulatory or immunosuppressive medication. Heparinized peripheral whole blood samples of roughly 4.5 to 8 ml were collected from each donor. TCRbeta CDR3 repertoires were sequenced from genomic DNA of adults with common variable immune deficiency (CVID) and healthy adult controls. Diluted blood was density-centrifuged over Hypaque 1077 or Ficoll-Paque to isolate peripheral blood mononuclear cells. Genomic DNA was extracted from unsorted mononuclear cells by Qiagen column purification or by a centrifugation-based method.

For sequencing input, CVID and control samples contributed equivalent amounts of genomic DNA. For every sample, a 60 bp segment covering the rearranged TCRbeta CDR3 region was amplified and then sequenced. The immunoSEQ assay, a bias-corrected multiplex PCR combined with high-throughput sequencing, was used for TCRbeta amplification. As for the original processing: Each unique nucleotide sequence was treated as a clone and annotated with V, D and J genes, copy number and frequency. Sequences were labeled productive if in frame, and non-productive if out of frame or containing stop codons. As previously described, Shannon's entropy was used to calculate clonality. Mean CDR3 Kyte-Doolittle hydropathy was derived from the predicted amino acid sequences of productive clones. Hierarchical clustering of scaled V gene usage was performed with the R hclust function using Manhattan distance and complete linkage. Sharing of clones by CDR3 amino acid sequence was evaluated by resampling 12 repertoires per group over 100 rounds. The repertoires were searched for about 70 published EBV-specific TCRbeta sequences and 245 published CMV-specific TCRbeta sequences. Analysis left out a couple of CVID samples that produced under 10,000 sequences, so a few dozen CVID repertoires remained. The clones in this table, taken by TCRdb from immuneACCESS, are in-frame only. Not every clone is retained; where verified, under half of the shortfall comes from an unresolved V gene, and the cause of the rest is unknown. From that table come the V and J calls and clone size; the DNA was used to work out D and trimming. This sample is represented by 9,500 to 15,000 clones, with no singletons among them. In total, the top ten clones hold about 6.6% of the sample.

The sample originates from a study of T cell clonality in common variable immunodeficiency (dated by TCRdb to the mid-2010s). What the research found in general, with its limitations: TCRbeta clonality was higher in CVID subjects than in healthy controls (t-test p = 0.018), and the increase was most characteristic of about a third of subjects. Fewer TCRbeta clones were shared among CVID subjects than among healthy controls (p < 0.0001). Correlations of repertoire features with clinical complications were constrained by heterogeneity among patients within the CVID cohort. Although equal DNA input was used, an average of about 81,820 unique sequences per sample was obtained for controls, compared with about 31,547 for CVID samples. Reportedly, TCRbeta sequences from CVID had fewer deletions and N-nucleotide insertions, and highly modified clones with 13 or more V deletions were absent from CVID. The authors noted that sequencing repertoires of T cell subpopulations would be needed to clarify what caused the increased clonality in CVID.

CDR1 and CDR2 were assigned from the germline V gene as SGHDT and YYEEEE. V loses 6 bases at its end and J loses 3 bases; junction bases beyond the gene matches: 6. Including cysteine and phenylalanine, the CDR3 has 15 amino acids. Part of the CDR3 DNA is given, 36 bases translated from base 1. The sample consisted of peripheral blood mononuclear cells. The V and J segments used are TRBV5-6 and TRBJ2-5, and 12 bases in between align with TRBD2. The source of this sequence is a human donor with common variable immunodeficiency. The CDR3 protein is CASTEWTSGEETQYF. The DNA read from the CDR3 is TGTGCCAGCACCGAATGGACTAGCGGGGAAGAGACC. Beyond the CDR3, the reference TRBV5-6 and TRBJ2-5 genes provide the residues; the full variable domain reads: DAGVTQSPTHLIKTRGQQVTLRCSPKSGHDTVSWYQQALGQGPQFIFQYYEEEERQRGNFPDRFSGHQFPNYSSELNVNALLLGDSALYLCASTEWTSGEETQYFGPGTRLLVL.